This TCR beta chain was profiled in a study of identifying expanded T cells in peripheral blood. Data came from immunoSEQ multiplex PCR; TCRdb stores just in-frame clones and leaves some out. The sample has around 63,000 clones; 87% are singletons. The CDR3 loop spans 15 amino acids. Per germline, CDR1 LNHDA and CDR2 SQIVND (reference sequence). After removal of 4 bases from V and 1 base from J, the junction contained 4 bases not matched to a gene. This receptor was obtained from a person aged 18-69 years in good health. Sequencing was carried out using blood. The chain links TRBV19 to TRBJ1-1; 9 bases fit TRBD1. CDR3 in DNA: TGTGCCAGTAGTAACAGGGGGCTTGGGAACACTGAAGCTTTCTTT. Residues: CASSNRGLGNTEAFF.